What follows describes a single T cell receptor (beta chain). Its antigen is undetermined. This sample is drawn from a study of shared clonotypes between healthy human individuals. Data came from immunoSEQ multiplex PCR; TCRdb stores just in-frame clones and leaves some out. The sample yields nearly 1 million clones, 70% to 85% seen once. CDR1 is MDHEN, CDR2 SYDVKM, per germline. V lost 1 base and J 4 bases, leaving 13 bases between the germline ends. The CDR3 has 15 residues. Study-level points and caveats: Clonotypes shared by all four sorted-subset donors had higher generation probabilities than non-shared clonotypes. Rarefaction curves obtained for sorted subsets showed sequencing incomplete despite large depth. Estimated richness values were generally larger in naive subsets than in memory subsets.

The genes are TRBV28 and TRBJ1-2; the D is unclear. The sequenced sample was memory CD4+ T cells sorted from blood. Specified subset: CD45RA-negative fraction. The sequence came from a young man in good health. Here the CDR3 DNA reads TGTGCCAGCAGTTTATACCAGACCGGGAGCTATGGCTACACCTTC. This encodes CASSLYQTGSYGYTF.